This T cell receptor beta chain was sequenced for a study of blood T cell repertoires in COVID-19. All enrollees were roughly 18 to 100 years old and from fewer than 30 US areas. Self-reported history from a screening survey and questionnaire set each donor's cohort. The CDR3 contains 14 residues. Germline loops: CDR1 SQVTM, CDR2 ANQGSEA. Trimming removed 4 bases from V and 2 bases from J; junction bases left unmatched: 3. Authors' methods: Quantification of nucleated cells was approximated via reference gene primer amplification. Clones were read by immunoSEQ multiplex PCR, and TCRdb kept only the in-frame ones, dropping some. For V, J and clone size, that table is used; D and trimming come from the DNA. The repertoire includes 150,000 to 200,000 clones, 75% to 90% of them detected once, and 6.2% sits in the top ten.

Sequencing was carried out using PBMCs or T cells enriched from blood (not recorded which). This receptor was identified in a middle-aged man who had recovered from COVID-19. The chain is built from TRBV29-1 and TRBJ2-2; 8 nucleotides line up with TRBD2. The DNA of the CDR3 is TGCAGCGTTGTACTAGCGGTAAACACCGGGGAGCTGTTTTTT. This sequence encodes CSVVLAVNTGELFF.